These T cell receptor beta chains were read from a single sample in a study of glioma-infiltrating T cells after dendritic cell vaccination. Libraries were prepared by immunoSEQ multiplex PCR; TCRdb keeps only in-frame clonotypes and omits some of them. The sample holds over 80,000 clones, about 81% seen once. Specimen: blood, collected after dendritic cell vaccination. The receptors originated from a human donor with glioblastoma. CDR3s include the opening cysteine and the closing phenylalanine or tryptophan. D genes are given only for firm matches. Rows may omit the clone size; those that give it use once, few, many or a size class.

clone size | D gene | J gene | V gene | CDR3 DNA | CDR3 protein
NA | NA | TRBJ2-3 | TRBV2 | TGTGCCAGCAGAGTCGGCGGGAACACAGATACGCAGTATTTT | CASRVGGNTDTQYF
NA | TRBD1 | TRBJ1-2 | TRBV28 | TGTGCCGCCGGGACAGTAGCTGGCTACACCTTC | CAAGTVAGYTF
NA | NA | TRBJ2-3 | TRBV6-1 | TGTGCCAGCAGTGCAGAGGGGGGCACAGATACGCAGTATTTT | CASSAEGGTDTQYF
NA | NA | TRBJ1-4 | TRBV7-9 | TGTGCCAGCAGCCCCTCCTTAGGGGACATCAATGAAAAACTGTTTTTT | CASSPSLGDINEKLFF
few | NA | TRBJ2-7 | TRBV10-2 | TGCGCCAGCAGTGAGTCGACGGGAATTCTCGAGCAGTACTTC | CASSESTGILEQYF
NA | TRBD1 | TRBJ1-2 | TRBV10-3 | TGTGCCATCAGTGAGTCGGGGACAGCTGTAACTCATGGCTACACCTTC | CAISESGTAVTHGYTF
NA | NA | TRBJ1-2 | TRBV6-5 | TGTGCCAGCAGCTTGAGAAGTTCCTATGGCTACACCTTC | CASSLRSSYGYTF
NA | NA | TRBJ2-2 | TRBV19 | TGTGCCAGTAGTACCGGGACTGCCACCGGGGAGCTGTTTTTT | CASSTGTATGELFF
NA | TRBD2 | TRBJ2-1 | TRBV2 | TGTGCCAGTCTACTAGCGGGGGTTGGGGATGAGCAGTTCTTC | CASLLAGVGDEQFF
few | NA | TRBJ1-2 | TRBV19 | TGTGCCAGTAGCGGGTCGTGGGGCGACAACTATGGCTACACCTTC | CASSGSWGDNYGYTF
NA | NA | TRBJ2-5 | TRBV9 | TGTGCCAGCAGCCTCCAGGGATACGAGACCCAGTACTTC | CASSLQGYETQYF
NA | NA | TRBJ2-1 | TRBV9 | TGTGCCAGCAGCGTTGACAGCAGCTCCTACAATGAGCAGTTCTTC | CASSVDSSSYNEQFF
NA | TRBD2 | TRBJ2-1 | TRBV5-8 | TGTGCCAGCAGCTCGCCCTATAGCGGGGGGTCGTGGTCCTACAATGAGCAGTTCTTC | CASSSPYSGGSWSYNEQFF
NA | NA | TRBJ2-6 | TRBV6-5 | TGTGCCAGCAAGGATAGGAGCTCTGGGGCCAACGTCCTGACTTTC | CASKDRSSGANVLTF
NA | NA | TRBJ2-6 | TRBV19 | TGTGCCAGTAGTATTAATCCCTCTGGGGCCAACGTCCTGACTTTC | CASSINPSGANVLTF
NA | NA | TRBJ1-1 | TRBV7-9 | TGTGCCAGCAGCTTAGATGGGGGCGGGTACACTGAAGCTTTCTTT | CASSLDGGGYTEAFF
NA | TRBD1 | TRBJ2-7 | TRBV7-2 | TGTGCCAGCAGCTTAGACGCGACAGGGCGCTACGAGCAGTACTTC | CASSLDATGRYEQYF
NA | TRBD1 | TRBJ2-1 | TRBV2 | TGTGCCAGTACAGGGGCGGAGCAGTTCTTC | CASTGAEQFF
few | TRBD2 | TRBJ2-5 | TRBV13 | TGTGCCAGCAGCTTTTTTGGGACTAGCGGGGGGAAGGACCAGTACTTC | CASSFFGTSGGKDQYF
NA | TRBD2 | TRBJ2-1 | TRBV19 | TGTGCCAGTAGTGGAGGACTAGCGACGCTCCACTACAATGAGCAGTTCTTC | CASSGGLATLHYNEQFF
once | TRBD1 | TRBJ1-6 | TRBV18 | TGTGCCAGCTCACCACCGGGGCAGGGGGGAATATATAATTCACCCCTCCACTTT | CASSPPGQGGIYNSPLHF
once | TRBD2 | TRBJ2-1 | TRBV9 | TGTGCCAGCACCCCCCGCCCTAGCGGGGGCGCCAATGAGCAGTTCTTC | CASTPRPSGGANEQFF
NA | NA | TRBJ2-2 | TRBV5-1 | TGCGCCAGCAGTTCGACCAGGGCGAACACCGGGGAGCTGTTTTTT | CASSSTRANTGELFF
NA | NA | TRBJ2-4 | TRBV21-1 | TGTGCCAGCAGCAGCATACCTCGGGGGGGGCCGGGCATTCAGTACTTC | CASSSIPRGGPGIQYF
NA | TRBD1 | TRBJ1-5 | TRBV28 | TGTGCCAGCAGTTTGGACAGGGGCCCCTTCTATAGCAATCAGCCCCAGCATTTT | CASSLDRGPFYSNQPQHF
NA | NA | TRBJ2-5 | TRBV19 | TGTGCCAGTAGTATAGGGGGCAGGGCGTTAGTAGAGGAGACCCAGTACTTC | CASSIGGRALVEETQYF
few | TRBD1 | TRBJ1-6 | TRBV4-1 | TGCGCCAGCAGCCGGGACAGGGCAACCTCACCCCTCCACTTT | CASSRDRATSPLHF
few | NA | TRBJ1-3 | TRBV4-1 | TGCGCCAGCAGCCAAGATCGTTCGGTCTCTGGAAACACCATATATTTT | CASSQDRSVSGNTIYF
NA | TRBD2 | TRBJ2-1 | TRBV5-1 | TGCGCCAGCGGGACTAGCGGGTTCAATGAGCAGTTCTTC | CASGTSGFNEQFF
NA | NA | TRBJ1-1 | TRBV7-9 | TGTGCCAGCAGCTTTTATTACACTGAAGCTTTCTTT | CASSFYYTEAFF
NA | TRBD2 | TRBJ2-2 | TRBV27 | TGTGCCAGCAGTTTAATCATAGCGGGGGGAAAGGGAACCGGGGAGCTGTTTTTT | CASSLIIAGGKGTGELFF
few | NA | TRBJ2-7 | TRBV19 | TGTGCCAGTAGTATTGGACAGTCCTACGAGCAGTACTTC | CASSIGQSYEQYF
NA | NA | TRBJ2-7 | TRBV5-5 | TGTGCCAGCAGCGCCCCGGGGTCGACCTCCTACGAGCAGTACTTC | CASSAPGSTSYEQYF
NA | TRBD2 | TRBJ2-7 | TRBV4-2 | TGTGCCAGCAGCCAAGATGGCGGGGGGCTACCCTACGAGCAGTACTTC | CASSQDGGGLPYEQYF
NA | TRBD2 | TRBJ2-3 | TRBV27 | TGTGCCAGCAGTTTATCGGGACTAGCGGGAGGAAGCACAGATACGCAGTATTTT | CASSLSGLAGGSTDTQYF
NA | TRBD1 | TRBJ2-1 | TRBV18 | TGTGCCAGCTCACCGGGACAGGGGGCCGGGAATGAGCAGTTCTTC | CASSPGQGAGNEQFF